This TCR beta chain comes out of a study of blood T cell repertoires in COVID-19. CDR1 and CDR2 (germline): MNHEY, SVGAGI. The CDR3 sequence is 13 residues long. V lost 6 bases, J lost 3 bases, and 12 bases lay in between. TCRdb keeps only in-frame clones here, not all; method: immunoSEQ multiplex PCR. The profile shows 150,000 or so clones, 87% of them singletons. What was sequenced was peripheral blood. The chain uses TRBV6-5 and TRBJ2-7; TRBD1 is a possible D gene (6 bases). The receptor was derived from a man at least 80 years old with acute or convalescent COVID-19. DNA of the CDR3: TGTGCCAGCAGACGGGACATTGACTACGAGCAGTACTTC. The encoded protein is CASRRDIDYEQYF.